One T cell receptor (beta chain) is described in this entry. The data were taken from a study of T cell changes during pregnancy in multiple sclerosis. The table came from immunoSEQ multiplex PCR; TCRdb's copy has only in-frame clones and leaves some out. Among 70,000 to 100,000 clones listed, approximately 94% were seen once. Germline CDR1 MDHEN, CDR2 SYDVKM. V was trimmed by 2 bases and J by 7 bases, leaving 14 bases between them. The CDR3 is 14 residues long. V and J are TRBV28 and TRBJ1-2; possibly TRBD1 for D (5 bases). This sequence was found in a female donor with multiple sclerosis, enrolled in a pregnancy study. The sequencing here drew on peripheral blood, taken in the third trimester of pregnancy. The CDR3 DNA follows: TGTGCCAGCAGTTTAAAGGGGCCCCGGGTTGGCTACACCTTC. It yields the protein CASSLKGPRVGYTF.